These 25 T cell receptor beta chains were all obtained from the same sample, sequenced in a study of shared clonotypes between healthy human individuals. Using immunoSEQ multiplex PCR, the repertoire was profiled, and TCRdb retains in-frame clones only, with some absent. The data show about 2.4 million clones, approximately 94% seen once. Sequencing input: naive CD4+ T cells from PBMCs. As to subset: CD45RA+ positively selected. Receptors originate from a man aged 18 to 35 in good health. Some clones in this sample may be carry-over from other donors' samples.

This clone appeared a single time. The V and J genes are TRBV19 and TRBJ1-1; TRBD1 agrees at 7 bases. The germline gives CDR1 LNHDA, CDR2 SQIVND (reference sequence). The CDR3 is 16 amino acids. V shed 7 bases and J 5 bases; nucleotides not matched to a gene: 16. CDR3 DNA sequence: TGTGCCAGTATGAGAAGACCGGGACAGCCAGGAACTGAAGCTTTCTTT. Protein product: CASMRRPGQPGTEAFF.

The V gene is TRBV7-2, the J gene TRBJ1-2, with D possibly matching TRBD1 (5 bases). From germline, CDR1 is SGHTA and CDR2 FQGNSA. The CDR3 loop spans 15 amino acids. V was shortened by 1 base and J by 5 bases, with 14 bases between the two germline ends. CDR3 sequence reads: CASSLVGGGGYGYTF. Written as DNA, the CDR3 is TGTGCCAGCAGCTTAGTCGGGGGTGGTGGGTATGGCTACACCTTC.

The chain combines TRBV6-5 with TRBJ1-1; a possible D gene is TRBD1 (5 bases). The CDR3 extends over 14 amino acids. Germline-derived CDR1 and CDR2 are MNHEY and SVGAGI. V was clipped by 2 bases and J by 4 bases, with 11 bases between them. Written as DNA, the CDR3 is TGTGCCAGCAGTTACAGGGGAGAGAGCACTGAAGCTTTCTTT. The encoded protein is CASSYRGESTEAFF.

The V gene is TRBV2, the J gene TRBJ2-1; 10 bases match TRBD2. The CDR3 has 13 amino acids. The V and J ends lost 8 bases and 9 bases, in that order; junction bases with no gene match: 7. Germline CDR1 SNHLY, CDR2 FYNNEI. The CDR3 spells CASQREGKFEQFF. As DNA, the CDR3 is TGTGCCAGCCAGCGGGAGGGTAAATTTGAGCAGTTCTTC.

This chain connects TRBV28 to TRBJ2-7, with D tentatively TRBD2 (6 bases). The V end was cut by 2 bases, the J end by 3 bases, with 11 bases between. This CDR3 contains 14 residues. Germline CDR1 is MDHEN and CDR2 is SYDVKM. The CDR3 DNA sequence: TGTGCCAGCAGTTTAGGAGGGCCAAACTACGAGCAGTACTTC. Protein sequence: CASSLGGPNYEQYF.

This rearrangement joins TRBV6-5 to TRBJ1-1; no clear D. V lost 5 bases and J 7 bases, leaving 20 bases between the germline ends. Germline V gene lookup returns CDR1 MNHEY and CDR2 SVGAGI. This CDR3 is 15 amino acids long. The CDR3 DNA is TGTGCCAGCAGTCAAGACCGAGGACCGAGAGTTGAAGCTTTCTTT. Its protein product is CASSQDRGPRVEAFF.

This clone was counted a single time. CDR3 DNA sequence: TGTGCCAGCAGCTTAGTATACGATCGACAGGGGTTCAATGAGCAGTTCTTC. This translates into CASSLVYDRQGFNEQFF. J is TRBJ2-1 and V is TRBV7-8; 8 bases fit TRBD1. CDR1 and CDR2 from the germline V gene are SGHVS and FQNEAQ. The CDR3 covers 17 residues. Unmatched junction bases numbered 11, after V lost 1 base and J lost 6 bases.

The chain couples TRBV25-1 to TRBJ1-2; 7 nucleotides agree with TRBD1. Losses at the gene ends were 3 bases for V and 3 bases for J; bases not matched to a gene: 7. The germline gives CDR1 MGHDK, CDR2 SYGVNS. CDR3 length: 15 residues. The CDR3 sequence is CASSDPQGGDYGYTF. CDR3 bases: TGTGCCAGCAGTGACCCCCAGGGGGGTGACTATGGCTACACCTTC.

The chain joins TRBV6-5 to TRBJ2-2; 8 positions match TRBD1. V shed 6 bases and J 4 bases; nucleotides not matched to a gene: 7. CDR1 and CDR2 (germline): MNHEY, SVGAGI. The CDR3 runs to 15 residues. In DNA, the CDR3 is TGTGCCAGCAGCCGCAGGGGGCCGGTCACCGGGGAGCTGTTTTTT. Translated: CASSRRGPVTGELFF.

The chain combines TRBV2 with TRBJ2-5, with 7 bases aligning to TRBD1. V was pared by 9 bases and J by 5 bases, with 6 bases of the junction left unmatched. CDR3 length: 12 residues. The germline gives CDR1 SNHLY, CDR2 FYNNEI. CDR3 bases: TGTGCCAGTAGGACAGGCGGGGAGACCCAGTACTTC. Protein sequence: CASRTGGETQYF.

V and J are TRBV5-1 and TRBJ2-3; 7 nucleotides match TRBD1. The CDR3 covers 15 residues. Germline V gene sequence: CDR1 SGHRS, CDR2 YFSETQ. J lost 0 bases, V lost 4 bases, and 5 bases had no gene match. This CDR3 is CASSPPGQSTDTQYF. Here the CDR3 DNA reads TGCGCCAGCAGCCCCCCGGGACAGAGCACAGATACGCAGTATTTT.

This sequence joins TRBV12-5 and TRBJ2-7; D ambiguous. Germline CDR1 is LGHNT and CDR2 is FRNRAP. Deletions cut 2 bases from V and 3 bases from J, with 23 bases between. The CDR3 loop spans 18 amino acids. The CDR3 is CASGLPRPHRRFNYEQYF. The CDR3 nucleotides read TGTGCTAGTGGTTTGCCGAGGCCCCACAGAAGATTTAACTACGAGCAGTACTTC.

The chain uses TRBV5-1 and TRBJ2-2, with D unclear. V dropped 0 bases and J dropped 4 bases, with 10 bases sitting between them. The CDR3 extends over 15 amino acids. Germline V gene lookup returns CDR1 SGHRS and CDR2 YFSETQ. DNA for the CDR3: TGCGCCAGCAGCTTGGCCAAGGTGCCCACCGGGGAGCTGTTTTTT. It translates to CASSLAKVPTGELFF.

The chain joins TRBV4-1 to TRBJ2-5, with TRBD2 as a possible D gene (6 bases). The CDR3 has 19 amino acids. Germline V gene data show CDR1 as MGHRA and CDR2 as YSYEKL. Trimming pared 1 base from V and 5 bases from J, leaving 26 bases between. The CDR3, as DNA: TGCGCCAGCAGCCAAGTCCGAGGAGGTAGCGGTATACCTATGGAGACCCAGTACTTC. Translating it yields CASSQVRGGSGIPMETQYF.

Notes on this clone: Other nucleotide sequences in the sample specify the same CDR3. The rearrangement links TRBV5-1 to TRBJ2-7; D remains ambiguous. Deletions cut 0 bases from V and 3 bases from J, with 10 bases between. The CDR3 is 14 residues long. The germline V gene encodes CDR1 SGHRS and CDR2 YFSETQ. CDR3 in amino acids: CASSLAPGIYEQYF. The CDR3 nucleotides are TGCGCCAGCAGCTTGGCCCCAGGTATCTACGAGCAGTACTTC.

Worth noting for this clone: Other DNA sequences in this specimen translate into the identical CDR3. The CDR3 sequence is CASSVAPQETQYF. The DNA of the CDR3 is TGTGCCAGCAGCGTAGCCCCTCAAGAGACCCAGTACTTC. The chain joins TRBV9 to TRBJ2-5; the D is unclear. This CDR3 comprises 13 residues. V was clipped by 0 bases and J by 2 bases, with 5 bases between them. Germline lookup yields CDR1 SGDLS and CDR2 YYNGEE.

This rearrangement joins TRBV6-1 to TRBJ2-1; 13 positions match TRBD2. The CDR3 length is 14 residues. Losses at the gene ends were 10 bases for V and 5 bases for J; bases not matched to a gene: 5. Germline CDR1 reads MNHNS; CDR2 reads SASEGT. The CDR3 nucleotides are TGTGCCACCGGGACTAGCGGGACTAACAATGAGCAGTTCTTC. Protein sequence: CATGTSGTNNEQFF.

The V gene is TRBV9, the J gene TRBJ1-4; D is unclear. Germline V gives CDR1 SGDLS, CDR2 YYNGEE. V was cut by 3 bases and J by 8 bases, with 23 bases left in between. The CDR3 is made up of 17 amino acids. The DNA for the CDR3 is TGTGCCAGCAGCGACAAACTCAAGCGCCGGCTGGGGGAAAAACTGTTTTTT. It yields the protein CASSDKLKRRLGEKLFF.

The rearrangement uses TRBV6-1 and TRBJ1-2; D may be TRBD1 (5 bases). V lost 0 bases and J lost 8, with 16 bases in between. This CDR3 is 15 amino acids long. Germline V gene sequence: CDR1 MNHNS, CDR2 SASEGT. CDR3 nucleotide sequence: TGTGCCAGCAGTGAAGCGGGGACTCACGTGGGCGGCTACACCTTC. It translates to CASSEAGTHVGGYTF.

Details on this clone: This same CDR3 is encoded by further DNA sequences in the sample. This chain connects TRBV5-1 to TRBJ2-7, with D hard to call. The CDR3 is 16 amino acids. Per the germline V gene, CDR1 is SGHRS and CDR2 is YFSETQ. Between the trimmed V and J ends, which lost 0 bases and 7 bases, there was a span of 20 bases. CDR3 sequence reads: CASSLGGGDLRFEQYF. The DNA of the CDR3 is TGCGCCAGCAGCTTGGGCGGCGGCGACCTTAGGTTTGAGCAGTACTTC.

V is TRBV5-4 and J is TRBJ1-6; possible D gene TRBD1, 6 bases. V lost 4 bases and J 0 bases, leaving 14 bases between the germline ends. This CDR3 region has 17 residues. The germline V gene encodes CDR1 SGHNT and CDR2 YYREEE (reference sequence). CDR3 coding DNA: TGTGCCAGCAGCGCCCGGGGGCTTAGCTCCTATAATTCACCCCTCCACTTT. It translates to CASSARGLSSYNSPLHF.

The V gene is TRBV5-1, the J gene TRBJ2-5; 7 positions agree with TRBD2. The CDR3 sequence is 15 residues long. In germline, CDR1 is SGHRS, CDR2 YFSETQ. Losses at the gene ends were 1 base for V and 3 bases for J; bases not matched to a gene: 6. CDR3: CASSLLGTMEETQYF. The CDR3 DNA sequence: TGCGCCAGCAGCTTGCTTGGGACTATGGAAGAGACCCAGTACTTC.

J is TRBJ1-4 and V is TRBV27; D unclear. Germline V gives CDR1 MNHEY, CDR2 SMNVEV (reference sequence). V lost 6 bases and J 3 bases, leaving 14 bases between the germline ends. The CDR3 extends over 15 amino acids. The CDR3 is CASSRKLGANEKLFF. CDR3 bases: TGTGCCAGCAGCCGGAAACTCGGGGCTAATGAAAAACTGTTTTTT. Drawing the rest from reference TRBV27 and TRBJ1-4, the complete variable domain is EAQVTQNPRYLITVTGKKLTVTCSQNMNHEYMSWYRQDPGLGLRQIYYSMNVEVTDKGDVPEGYKVSRKEKRNFPLILESPSPNQTSLYFCASSRKLGANEKLFFGSGTQLSVL.

This chain links TRBV5-4 with TRBJ2-7; D might be TRBD1 or TRBD2, each matching 7 bases. The CDR3 consists of 16 residues. V lost 4 bases, J lost 2 bases, and 19 bases lay in between. Germline assignment: CDR1 SGHNT and CDR2 YYREEE (reference sequence). CDR3 in DNA: TGTGCCAGCAGCCGCTTGGCAGGGGGGGGGACCTACGAGCAGTACTTC. Protein: CASSRLAGGGTYEQYF.

The chain uses TRBV7-9 and TRBJ1-2, with D uncertain. The CDR3 consists of 14 residues. Germline assignment: CDR1 SEHNR and CDR2 FQNEAQ (reference sequence). Trimming removed 6 bases from V and 6 bases from J, with 17 bases in between. CDR3 DNA sequence: TGTGCCAGCAGTTTTTTGGCGTTGCAGAATGGCTACACCTTC. Its protein product is CASSFLALQNGYTF.